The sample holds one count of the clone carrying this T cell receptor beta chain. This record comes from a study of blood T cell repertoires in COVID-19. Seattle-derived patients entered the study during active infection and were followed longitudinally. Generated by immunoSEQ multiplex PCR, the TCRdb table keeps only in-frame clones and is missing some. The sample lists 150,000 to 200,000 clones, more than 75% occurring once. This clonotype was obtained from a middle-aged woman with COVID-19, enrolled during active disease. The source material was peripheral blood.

CDR3 protein: CASSLVRQGDTDTQYF. In DNA, the CDR3 is TGCGCCAGCAGCTTGGTAAGACAGGGTGACACAGATACGCAGTATTTT. The chain recombines TRBV5-1 with TRBJ2-3; 7 bases match TRBD1. J was trimmed by 2 bases and V by 0 bases; bases with no gene match: 6. CDR1 and CDR2 (germline): SGHRS, YFSETQ. CDR3 length equals 16 residues.